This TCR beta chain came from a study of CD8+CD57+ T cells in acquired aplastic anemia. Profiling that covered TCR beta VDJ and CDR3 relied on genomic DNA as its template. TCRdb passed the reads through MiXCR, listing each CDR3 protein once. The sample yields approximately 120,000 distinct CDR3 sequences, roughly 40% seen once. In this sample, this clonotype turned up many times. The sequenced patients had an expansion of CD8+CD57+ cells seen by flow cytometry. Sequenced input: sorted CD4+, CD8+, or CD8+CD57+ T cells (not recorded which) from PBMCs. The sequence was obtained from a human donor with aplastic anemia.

CDR3 bases: TGTGCCAGCAGCCCAACTTCTTCCTTCACAGATACGCAGTATTTT. It encodes CASSPTSSFTDTQYF. The gene calls are TRBV9 and TRBJ2-3; D call uncertain. The ends were cut back, 4 bases at V and 2 bases at J, with 14 bases in the middle. The CDR3 consists of 15 residues. Germline V gene lookup returns CDR1 SGDLS and CDR2 YYNGEE.